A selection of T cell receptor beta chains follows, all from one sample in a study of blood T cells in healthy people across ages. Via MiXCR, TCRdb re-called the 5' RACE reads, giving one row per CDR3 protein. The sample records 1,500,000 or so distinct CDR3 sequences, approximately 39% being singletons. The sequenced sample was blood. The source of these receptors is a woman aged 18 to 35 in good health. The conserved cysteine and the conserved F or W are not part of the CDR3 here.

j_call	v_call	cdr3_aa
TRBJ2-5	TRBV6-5	ASSTLVGGEQY
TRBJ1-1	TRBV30	AWTPDRMNTEAF
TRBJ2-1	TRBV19	ASSTGTVVYNEQF
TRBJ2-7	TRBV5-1	ASSTGLPPYEQY
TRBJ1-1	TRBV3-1	ASRKGYVNTEAF
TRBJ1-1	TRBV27	ASSLDRLNTEAF
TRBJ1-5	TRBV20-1	SAIEQGNQPQH
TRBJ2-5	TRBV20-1	SARAGLAENEQY
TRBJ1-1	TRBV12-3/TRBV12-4	ASSPAADYREVAEAF
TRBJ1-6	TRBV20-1	SARLGGSSPLH
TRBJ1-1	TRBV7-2	ASSWETGVNTEAF
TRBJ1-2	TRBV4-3	ASSQSWRTAYGYT
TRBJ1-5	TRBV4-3	ASSPGTGGGSNQPQH
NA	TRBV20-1	SARDRLAGLSEQY
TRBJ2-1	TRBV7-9	ATAGLAVYNEQF
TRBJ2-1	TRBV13	ASSAPLRGNEQF
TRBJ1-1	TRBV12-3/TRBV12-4	ASSFRTGGGTEAF
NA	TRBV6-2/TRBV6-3	ASSPPREVLEQY
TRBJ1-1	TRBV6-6	ASSPITEAF
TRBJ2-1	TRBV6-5	ASSQTGDNEQF
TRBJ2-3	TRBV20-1	SALGTASSTDTQY
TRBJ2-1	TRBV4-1	ASSPSAGAYNEQF
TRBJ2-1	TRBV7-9	ASSLTAGFSYNEKF
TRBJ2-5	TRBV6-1	ASSVDRDLFWAQY
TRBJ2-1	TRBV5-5	ASSSPDRGYNEQF
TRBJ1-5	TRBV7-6	ASSLGIGGAKAPQPQH
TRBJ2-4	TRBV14	ASSQDSRRNIQY
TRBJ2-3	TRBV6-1	ASSEAGTSTDTQY
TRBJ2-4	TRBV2	ASSGSGGAGIQY
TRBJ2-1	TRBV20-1	SARDPEGGTYNEQF
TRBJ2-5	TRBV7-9	ASSSGVAQY
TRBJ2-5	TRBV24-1	ATSDATLVYNAQY
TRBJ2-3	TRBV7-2	ASSLAIQDPYTQY
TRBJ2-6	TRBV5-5	ASTPQGSFVGNVLT
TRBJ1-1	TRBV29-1	SVEGLAATVEAF
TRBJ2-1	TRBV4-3	ASSQDPAGGYNEQF
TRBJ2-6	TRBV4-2	ASSPTETSSGADVLT
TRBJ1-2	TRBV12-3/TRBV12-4	ASSGGWAGLNYGYT
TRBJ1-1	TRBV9	ASSNPDRGFGNTEAF
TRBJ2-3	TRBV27	ASSTSRKGLDVYTQY
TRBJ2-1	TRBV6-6	ASSYSGVGGMQF
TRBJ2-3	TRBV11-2	ASSSSSGGTDTQY
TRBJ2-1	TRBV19	ASSTLNNEQF
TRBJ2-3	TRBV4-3	ASGQDWRGSTDTQY
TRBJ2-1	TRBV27	ASSSGLAGVVLNEQF
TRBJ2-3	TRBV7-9	ASSPVSYPSTDTQY
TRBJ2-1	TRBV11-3	ASSSGTGVHGEQF
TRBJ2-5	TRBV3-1	ASSHKIWTSGDEETQY
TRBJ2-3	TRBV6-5	ASRAGWSTDTQY
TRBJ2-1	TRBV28	ASSFRDPRPQF
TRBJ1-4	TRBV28	ASTSRSEKLF
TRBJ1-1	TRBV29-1	SVEDWGAGTEAF
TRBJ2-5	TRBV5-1	ASSEGQGSETQY
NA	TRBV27	ASRVGTAETQY
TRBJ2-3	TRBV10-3	AIRRGGGGTDTQY
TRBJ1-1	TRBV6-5	ASSWGVDIGTEAF
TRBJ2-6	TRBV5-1	ASSPRAWGNVLT